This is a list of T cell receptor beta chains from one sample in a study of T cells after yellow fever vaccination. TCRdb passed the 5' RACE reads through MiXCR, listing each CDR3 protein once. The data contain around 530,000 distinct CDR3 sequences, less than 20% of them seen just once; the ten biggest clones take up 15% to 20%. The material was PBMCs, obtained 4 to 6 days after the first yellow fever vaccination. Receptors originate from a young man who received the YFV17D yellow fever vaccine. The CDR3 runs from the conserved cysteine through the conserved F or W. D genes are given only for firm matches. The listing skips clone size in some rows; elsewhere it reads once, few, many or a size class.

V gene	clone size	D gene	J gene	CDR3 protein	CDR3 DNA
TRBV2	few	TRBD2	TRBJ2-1	CASSAYLAGGSYEQFF	TGTGCCAGCAGCGCGTACCTAGCGGGGGGTAGCTATGAGCAGTTCTTC
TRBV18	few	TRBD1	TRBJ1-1	CASSPPRTGAFF	TGTGCCAGCTCACCGCCCAGGACAGGGGCTTTCTTT
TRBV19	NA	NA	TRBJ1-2	CASSTEGYGYTF	TGTGCCAGTAGTACGGAGGGCTATGGCTACACCTTC
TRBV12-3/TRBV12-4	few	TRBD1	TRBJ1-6	CASSLGQGVSYNSPLHF	TGTGCCAGCAGCCTAGGACAGGGAGTATCCTATAATTCACCCCTCCACTTT
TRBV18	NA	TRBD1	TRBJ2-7	CASSPPRTGDFPYEQYF	TGTGCCAGCTCACCACCGAGGACAGGCGATTTTCCCTACGAGCAGTACTTC
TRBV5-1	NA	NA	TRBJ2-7	CASSSTGAYEQYF	TGCGCCAGCAGCTCGACCGGCGCCTACGAGCAGTACTTC
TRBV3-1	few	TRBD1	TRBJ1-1	CASGRQGNTEAFF	TGTGCCAGTGGTCGACAGGGGAACACTGAAGCTTTCTTT
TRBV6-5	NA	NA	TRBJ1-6	CASSYSMEGVNNSPLHF	TGTGCCAGCAGTTACTCGATGGAGGGGGTTAACAATTCACCCCTCCACTTT
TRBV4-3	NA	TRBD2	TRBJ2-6	CASSQVRGGRSGANVLTF	TGCGCCAGCAGCCAAGTGCGGGGGGGACGCTCTGGGGCCAACGTCCTGACTTTC
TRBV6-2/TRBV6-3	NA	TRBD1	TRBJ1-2	CASSYGPRDSYGYTF	TGTGCCAGCAGTTACGGCCCCCGGGACAGCTATGGCTACACCTTC
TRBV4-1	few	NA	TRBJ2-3	CASSQDPAGASTDTQYF	TGCGCCAGCAGCCAAGATCCCGCGGGGGCTAGCACAGATACGCAGTATTTT
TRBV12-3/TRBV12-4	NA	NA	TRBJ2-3	CATKVRRNTDTQYF	TGTGCCACCAAAGTCAGGAGAAACACAGATACGCAGTATTTT
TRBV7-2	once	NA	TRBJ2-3	CASSSGPRNTQYF	TGTGCCAGCAGCTCGGGCCCTAGGAATACGCAGTATTTT
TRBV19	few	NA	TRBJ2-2	CASSIWGARTGELFF	TGTGCCAGTAGTATCTGGGGGGCGCGCACCGGGGAGCTGTTTTTT
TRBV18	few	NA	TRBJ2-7	CASSPAGGRVEYEQYF	TGTGCCAGCTCACCAGCCGGCGGCAGGGTAGAGTACGAGCAGTACTTC
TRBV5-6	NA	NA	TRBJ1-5	CASSNTGLQPQHF	TGTGCCAGCAGCAATACAGGGTTACAGCCCCAGCATTTT
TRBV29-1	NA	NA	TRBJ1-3	CSVRTDTGNTIYF	TGCAGCGTTCGAACTGACACTGGAAACACCATATATTTT
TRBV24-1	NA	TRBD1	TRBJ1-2	CATSDSQDRVGGYTF	TGTGCCACCAGTGATTCCCAGGACAGGGTCGGTGGCTACACCTTC
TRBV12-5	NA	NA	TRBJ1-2	CASGSFPLIYGYTF	TGTGCTAGTGGTTCCTTTCCGCTAATCTATGGCTACACCTTC
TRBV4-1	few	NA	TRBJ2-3	CASSHLGQWITDTQYF	TGCGCCAGCAGCCACCTAGGCCAGTGGATAACAGATACGCAGTATTTT
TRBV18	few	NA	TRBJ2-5	CASSPSGSETQYF	TGTGCCAGCTCACCAAGCGGGTCGGAGACCCAGTACTTC
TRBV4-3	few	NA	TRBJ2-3	CASSVRKADTQYF	TGCGCCAGCAGCGTCCGTAAGGCAGATACGCAGTATTTT
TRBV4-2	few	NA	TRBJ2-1	CASSQGEKGKWNNEQFF	TGTGCCAGCAGCCAAGGAGAGAAAGGGAAGTGGAACAATGAGCAGTTCTTC
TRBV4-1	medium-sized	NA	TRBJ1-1	CASSPREVAEAFF	TGCGCCAGCAGCCCTAGGGAGGTGGCTGAAGCTTTCTTT
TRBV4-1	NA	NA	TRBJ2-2	CASSQMGLVGSGGELFF	TGCGCCAGCAGCCAAATGGGGCTAGTCGGTTCCGGCGGGGAGCTGTTTTTT
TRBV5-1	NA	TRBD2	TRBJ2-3	CASSPIPLAGGRGTQYF	TGCGCCAGCAGCCCCATTCCGCTAGCGGGGGGGCGAGGTACGCAGTATTTT
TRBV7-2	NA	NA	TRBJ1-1	CASSPYLDRNTEAFF	TGTGCCAGCAGCCCATATCTGGACAGGAACACTGAAGCTTTCTTT
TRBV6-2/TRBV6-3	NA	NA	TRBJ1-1	CASRITEGGTEAFF	TGTGCCAGCAGGATAACAGAGGGGGGGACTGAAGCTTTCTTT
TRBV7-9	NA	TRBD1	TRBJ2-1	CASSNLGQGEVEQFF	TGTGCCAGCAGCAACCTCGGACAGGGAGAGGTTGAGCAGTTCTTC
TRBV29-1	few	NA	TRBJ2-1	CSVEEQAPEQFF	TGCAGCGTTGAAGAACAGGCACCTGAGCAGTTCTTC
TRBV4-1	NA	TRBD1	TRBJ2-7	CASSPLGTGSEVEQYF	TGCGCCAGCAGCCCTTTAGGGACAGGAAGCGAGGTCGAGCAGTACTTC
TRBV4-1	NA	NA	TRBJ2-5	CASSQGVGGSQETQYF	TGCGCCAGCAGCCAAGGAGTCGGAGGGAGCCAAGAGACCCAGTACTTC
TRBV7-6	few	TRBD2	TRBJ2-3	CASSRIPFTSGGAGTDTQYF	TGTGCCAGCAGTCGCATCCCGTTTACTAGCGGGGGGGCAGGCACAGATACGCAGTATTTT
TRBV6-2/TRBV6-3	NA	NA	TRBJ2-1	CASSSTFKGPATDNEQFF	TGTGCCAGCAGTTCGACGTTTAAGGGGCCCGCGACGGACAATGAGCAGTTCTTC
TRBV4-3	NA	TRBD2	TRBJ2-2	CASRHQWGGENMNTGELFF	TGCGCCAGCAGACATCAGTGGGGGGGGGAAAATATGAACACCGGGGAGCTGTTTTTT
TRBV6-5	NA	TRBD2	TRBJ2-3	CASSYTLADALRGTQYF	TGTGCCAGCAGTTACACCCTAGCGGACGCCTTGAGGGGTACGCAGTATTTT
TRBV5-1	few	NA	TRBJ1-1	CASSFGGVYTEAFF	TGCGCCAGCAGCTTTGGGGGGGTTTACACTGAAGCTTTCTTT
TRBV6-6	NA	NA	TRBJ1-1	CASSYTAGTEAFF	TGTGCCAGCAGTTACACTGCGGGGACTGAAGCTTTCTTT
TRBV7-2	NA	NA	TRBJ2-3	CASSLAGHLQYF	TGTGCCAGCAGCTTAGCGGGACATTTGCAGTATTTT
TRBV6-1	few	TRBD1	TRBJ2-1	CASSTGQGFPYNEQFF	TGTGCCAGCAGTACGGGACAGGGTTTTCCCTACAATGAGCAGTTCTTC
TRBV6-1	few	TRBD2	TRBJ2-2	CASSQAGGGTGELFF	TGTGCCAGCAGTCAGGCGGGGGGGGGAACCGGGGAGCTGTTTTTT
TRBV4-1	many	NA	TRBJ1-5	CASSLQGGQPQHF	TGCGCCAGCAGCCTCCAAGGGGGTCAGCCCCAGCATTTT
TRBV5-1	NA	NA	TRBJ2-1	CASSFGQLDNEQFF	TGCGCCAGCAGCTTTGGACAGCTTGACAATGAGCAGTTCTTC
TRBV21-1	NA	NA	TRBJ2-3	CASSPSKDLPRTDTQYF	TGTGCCAGCAGCCCCTCCAAGGACCTCCCTCGCACAGATACGCAGTATTTT
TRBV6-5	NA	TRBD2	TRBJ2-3	CASSYPAGGPDTQYF	TGTGCCAGCAGTTACCCGGCGGGGGGGCCCGATACGCAGTATTTT
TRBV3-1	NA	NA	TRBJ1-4	CASSEEGRLFF	TGTGCCAGCAGCGAAGAGGGGAGACTGTTTTTT
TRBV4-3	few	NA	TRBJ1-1	CASSQDVRRLEAFF	TGCGCCAGCAGCCAAGACGTTAGGAGGTTGGAAGCTTTCTTT
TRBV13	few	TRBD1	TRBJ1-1	CASSEDSTGGGNTEAFF	TGTGCCAGCAGCGAAGACTCGACAGGGGGCGGGAACACTGAAGCTTTCTTT
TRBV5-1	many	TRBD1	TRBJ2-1	CASSYDREDGEQFF	TGCGCCAGCAGCTATGACAGGGAAGACGGTGAGCAGTTCTTC
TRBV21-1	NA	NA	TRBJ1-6	CASSKEVFPWATLHF	TGTGCCAGCAGCAAAGAGGTTTTTCCGTGGGCCACCCTCCACTTT
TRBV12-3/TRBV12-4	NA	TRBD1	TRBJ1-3	CANGQDSGNTIYF	TGTGCCAACGGACAGGACTCTGGAAACACCATATATTTT